Included here is one T cell receptor beta chain sequence, with context. Its antigen is currently not known. No base-level quality is on record; no much larger clone is a single base apart. Sequencing of TCR beta CDR3 regions was done on the immunoSEQ platform at survey depth. The QIAamp DNA micro kit was used to extract genomic DNA from every cultured and uncultured CD8+ T cell population. The study's processing was this. Samples with under 5,000 productive reads were excluded, and this exclusion removed about 7% of the 75 HIV peptide-stimulated cultures. Sequences were trimmed to CDR3 by a MANAFEST web app, and nonproductive sequences, CDR3s under 5 amino acids, and sequences not starting with C or ending with F/W were removed. Antigen-specific clonotypes had to expand in at least 2 of 3 replicates versus no-peptide control at FDR 0.01, only within one epitope family. A specific clonotype also had to show a frequency at least fivefold higher than in wells stimulated with peptides from other epitope families. Sourced from immuneACCESS, this table was stored by TCRdb with only in-frame sequences that have V and J called. A share of the clones is absent; for the studies checked, an unresolved V gene accounts for under half, and the remainder has no known explanation. The V and J calls and the clone size are those of that table, but D and trimming were determined from the DNA. Present in this sample are around 2,200 clones, 65% to 75% of which were seen just once. The top ten constitute less than 45% of the sample.

The germline V gene gives CDR1 as MDHEN and CDR2 as SYDVKM. V loses 4 bases, J loses 2 bases, and the germline ends lie 8 bases apart. Spanning cysteine to phenylalanine, the CDR3 consists of 13 amino acids. Only the CDR3 part of the read is kept: 39 bases, read in frame from the first base. These data are taken from a study of CD8 T cell repertoires and HIV-1 epitope variants (dated by TCRdb to 2018 to 2021). In the study overall: Twenty-five peptides representing autologous and known Gag and Nef epitope variants were each used to stimulate T cells in separate culture wells. Among the control conditions were a peptide pool of CMV, EBV and flu, the Ebola AY9 epitope serving as a negative control, and a well with no peptide. Three Gag epitope families and Nef HW9 and YT9 were included among the tested epitopes. T cells were enriched using the EasySep Human T Cell Enrichment Kit and were co-cultured with equal numbers of autologous T cell-negative cells serving as antigen-presenting cells. Cultures were maintained for approximately eleven days in IMDM with gentamicin, and half-media changes adding IL-2, IL-7 and IL-15 were performed on days 3 and 7. A 1M T cell aliquot was kept as an uncultured baseline condition, separate from the approximately 80 T cell cultures. A total of over 65 T cell cultures were run, with each culture condition done in triplicate except for one peptide, which was done in duplicate. Points the paper makes about the study in general: A handful of clonotypes recognized the Nef KF9 family and one clonotype recognized the HW9 family, while no responses to the TAALDMSHF plasma variant were seen. Fewer than ten antigen-specific TCR beta clonotypes were identified, of which six appeared to be cross-reactive for autologous or known escape epitope variants. Only TCR beta chains were identified by the assay, and proliferation to antigen, not T cell function or cytokine profile, was indicated.

The EasySep Human CD8+ T Cell Enrichment Kit was used on day 10 to isolate CD8+ T cells from every culture. The TCR sequence derives from a male donor with HIV. Specimen: cultured CD8+ T cells derived from PBMCs. Recombination connected TRBV28 to TRBJ2-5, with no reliable assignment of the D segment. The nucleotides read TGTGCCAGCAGTTCCGAATTTCAAGAGACCCAGTACTTC. This sequence encodes CASSSEFQETQYF.